This note documents a single TCR beta chain sequence. Its antigen is still unknown. This sample is drawn from a study of graft-versus-host responses after intestinal transplantation. Regarding the study as a whole: GvH clones appeared in recipient marrow, some first in ileum or blood.

Produced via immunoSEQ multiplex PCR; TCRdb's table is partial and in-frame only. The top ten hold about 0.38% of the sample, which has 85,000 to 90,000 clones, approximately 90% seen once. The specimen comprised unstimulated CD4+ T cells sorted from spleen or lymph node cells, sampled before transplant. The clonotype was recovered from a human donor who was the organ donor for an intestinal transplant.

The CDR3 sequence is CASSTGQGGNSPLHF. The CDR3 DNA sequence: TGTGCCAGCAGCACAGGACAGGGAGGTAATTCACCCCTCCACTTT. The chain carries TRBV11-2 and TRBJ1-6, with 8 bases that match TRBD1. The CDR3 is 15 amino acids. CDR1 is SGHAT and CDR2 is FQNNGV in the germline V gene. Trimming cost V 5 bases and J 6 bases; bases outside gene matches: 6.